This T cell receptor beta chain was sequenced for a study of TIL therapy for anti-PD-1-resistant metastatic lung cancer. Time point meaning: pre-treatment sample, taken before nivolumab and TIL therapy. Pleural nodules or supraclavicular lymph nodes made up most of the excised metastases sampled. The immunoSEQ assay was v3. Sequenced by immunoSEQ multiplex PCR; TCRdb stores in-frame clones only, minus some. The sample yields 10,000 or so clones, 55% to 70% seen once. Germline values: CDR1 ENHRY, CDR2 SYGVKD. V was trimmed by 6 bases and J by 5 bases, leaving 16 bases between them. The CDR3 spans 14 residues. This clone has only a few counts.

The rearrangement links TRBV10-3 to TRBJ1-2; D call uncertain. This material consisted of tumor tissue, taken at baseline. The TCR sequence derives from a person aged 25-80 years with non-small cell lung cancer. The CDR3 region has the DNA TGTGCCATCAGCCCAACCGGGAGGGAGTATGGCTACACCTTC. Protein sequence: CAISPTGREYGYTF.